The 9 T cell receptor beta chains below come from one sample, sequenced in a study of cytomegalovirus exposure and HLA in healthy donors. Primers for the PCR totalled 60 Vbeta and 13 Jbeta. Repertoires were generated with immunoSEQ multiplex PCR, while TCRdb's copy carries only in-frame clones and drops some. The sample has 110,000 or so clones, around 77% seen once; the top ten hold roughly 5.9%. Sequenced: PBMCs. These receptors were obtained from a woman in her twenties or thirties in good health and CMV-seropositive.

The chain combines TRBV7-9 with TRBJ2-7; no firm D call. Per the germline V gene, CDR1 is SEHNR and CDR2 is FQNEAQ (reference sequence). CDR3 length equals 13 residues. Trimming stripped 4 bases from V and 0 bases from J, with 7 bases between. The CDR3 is CASSSLLSYEQYF. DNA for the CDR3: TGTGCCAGCAGCTCCCTTCTCTCCTACGAGCAGTACTTC. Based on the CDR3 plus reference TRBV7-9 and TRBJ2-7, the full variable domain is DTGVSQNPRHKITKRGQNVTFRCDPISEHNRLYWYRQTLGQGPEFLTYFQNEAQLEKSRLLSDRFSAERPKGSFSTLEIQRTEQGDSAMYLCASSSLLSYEQYFGPGTRLTVT.

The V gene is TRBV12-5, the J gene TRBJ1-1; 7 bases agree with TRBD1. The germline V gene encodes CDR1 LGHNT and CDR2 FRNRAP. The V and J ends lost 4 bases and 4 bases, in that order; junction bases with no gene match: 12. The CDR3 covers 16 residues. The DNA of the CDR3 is TGTGCTAGTGGTTCCCGGACAGGTCCCTATTCCACTGAAGCTTTCTTT. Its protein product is CASGSRTGPYSTEAFF.

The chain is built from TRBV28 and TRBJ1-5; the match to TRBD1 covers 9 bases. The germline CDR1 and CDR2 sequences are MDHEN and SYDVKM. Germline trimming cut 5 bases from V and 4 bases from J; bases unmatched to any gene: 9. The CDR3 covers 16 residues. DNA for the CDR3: TGTGCCAGCAGTCGACCAGACAGGGGGAAGAATCAGCCCCAGCATTTT. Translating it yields CASSRPDRGKNQPQHF.

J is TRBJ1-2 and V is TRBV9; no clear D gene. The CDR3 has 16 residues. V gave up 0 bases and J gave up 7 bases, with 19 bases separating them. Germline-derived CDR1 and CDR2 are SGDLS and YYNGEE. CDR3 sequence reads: CASSVVSESPISGYTF. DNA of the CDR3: TGTGCCAGCAGCGTAGTAAGCGAATCGCCAATATCTGGCTACACCTTC.

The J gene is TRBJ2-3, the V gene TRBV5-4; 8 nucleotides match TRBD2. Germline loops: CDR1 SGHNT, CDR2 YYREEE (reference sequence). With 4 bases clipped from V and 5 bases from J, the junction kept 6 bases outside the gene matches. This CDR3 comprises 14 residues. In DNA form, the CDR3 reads TGTGCCAGCAGCGGAAGCGGGGGTGAAGATACGCAGTATTTT. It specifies CASSGSGGEDTQYF.

The CDR3 nucleotides read TGTGCCAGCAGCGCGCCTAGCGAGAGAGGAACCTACGAGCAGTACTTC. Its protein is CASSAPSERGTYEQYF. The chain joins TRBV11-2 to TRBJ2-7; D is possibly TRBD2 (6 bases). This CDR3 spans 16 amino acids. Germline V lookup: CDR1 SGHAT, CDR2 FQNNGV. Trimming removed 5 bases at V and 2 bases at J, with 19 bases between.

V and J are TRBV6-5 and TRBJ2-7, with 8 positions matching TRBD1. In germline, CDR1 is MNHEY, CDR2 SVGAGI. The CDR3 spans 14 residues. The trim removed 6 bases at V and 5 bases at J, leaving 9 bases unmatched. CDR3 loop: CASRLDRGKNEQYF. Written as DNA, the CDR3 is TGTGCCAGCAGGCTAGACAGGGGAAAGAACGAGCAGTACTTC.

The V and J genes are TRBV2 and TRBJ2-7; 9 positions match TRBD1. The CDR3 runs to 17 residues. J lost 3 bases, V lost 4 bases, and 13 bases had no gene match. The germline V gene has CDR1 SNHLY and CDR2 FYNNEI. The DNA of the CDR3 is TGTGCCAGCAGTGGTTTTTGGGATCGGACAGGGGTCTACGAGCAGTACTTC. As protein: CASSGFWDRTGVYEQYF.

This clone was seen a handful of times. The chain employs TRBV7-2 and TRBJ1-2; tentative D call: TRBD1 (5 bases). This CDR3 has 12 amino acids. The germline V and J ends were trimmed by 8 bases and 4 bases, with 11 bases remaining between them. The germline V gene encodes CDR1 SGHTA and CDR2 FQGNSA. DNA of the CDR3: TGTGCCAGCGATCTGGGGGGCTATGGCTACACCTTC. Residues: CASDLGGYGYTF.